One sample yielded the 31 T cell receptor beta chains listed below, sequenced in a study of blood T cell repertoires in COVID-19. Libraries were prepared by immunoSEQ multiplex PCR; TCRdb keeps only in-frame clonotypes and omits some of them. This table has hundreds of thousands of clones, 85% to 90% appearing once. The sample taken for sequencing was peripheral blood. All receptors come from a woman in her thirties or forties with COVID-19, enrolled during active disease.

In DNA, the CDR3 is TGTGCCAGCAGCTTAGGGACAGGGGGATACGAGCAGTACTTC. Its protein product is CASSLGTGGYEQYF. The chain joins TRBV6-2 or TRBV6-3 to TRBJ2-7; TRBD1 aligns across 11 bases. Losses at the gene ends were 6 bases for V and 4 bases for J; bases not matched to a gene: 5. This CDR3 has 14 residues. Germline-derived CDR1 and CDR2 are MNHEY and SVGEGT.

The chain carries TRBV9 and TRBJ1-1; unclear D gene. With 4 bases removed from V and 2 bases from J, the gap between germline ends came to 9 bases. Germline CDR1 and CDR2: SGDLS and YYNGEE. This CDR3 is built from 13 residues. CDR3 DNA sequence: TGTGCCAGCAGCTCCTCTTCCAACACTGAAGCTTTCTTT. It encodes CASSSSSNTEAFF.

This chain connects TRBV19 to TRBJ2-1; possibly TRBD1 for D (5 bases). Germline-derived CDR1 and CDR2 are LNHDA and SQIVND (reference sequence). Trimming took 7 bases from V and 0 from J, leaving 16 bases between them. There are 16 residues in the CDR3. CDR3 bases: TGTGCCAGTAAGACAGACCCAACCAACTCCTACAATGAGCAGTTCTTC. It translates to CASKTDPTNSYNEQFF.

The V call is TRBV27, the J call TRBJ1-1; TRBD1 might be the D (5 bases). From germline, CDR1 is MNHEY and CDR2 SMNVEV (reference sequence). V was clipped by 4 bases and J by 4 bases, with 22 bases between them. CDR3 length equals 17 residues. CDR3 nucleotides: TGTGCCAGCAGTTCGGCAGGGCCCCCCATATGGGGCACTGAAGCTTTCTTT. Translating it yields CASSSAGPPIWGTEAFF.

This chain uses TRBV5-3 with TRBJ2-1; possible D gene TRBD2, 5 bases. TRBV5-3 is filed as an ORF, its function uncertain. This CDR3 has 13 amino acids. V was cut by 2 bases and J by 14 bases, with 17 bases left in between. CDR3 nucleotide sequence: TGTGCCAGAAGCTTTTCACGGGTCAACGGGGAGTTCTTC. It yields the protein CARSFSRVNGEFF.

The chain employs TRBV11-3 and TRBJ2-2; TRBD1 matches at 11 bases. Trimming removed 5 bases from V and 5 bases from J; junction bases left unmatched: 7. Germline CDR1 is SGHNT and CDR2 is YENEEA. The length of the CDR3 is 16 residues. CDR3 in amino acids: CASSQRTGGETGELFF. The CDR3 bases are TGTGCCAGCAGCCAGCGGACAGGGGGCGAGACCGGGGAGCTGTTTTTT.

V usage is TRBV7-9 and J usage is TRBJ2-7; possibly TRBD2 for D (6 bases). Germline V gives CDR1 SEHNR, CDR2 FQNEAQ (reference sequence). The CDR3 has 15 amino acids. Trimming removed 5 bases from V and 3 bases from J, with 17 bases in between. This CDR3 is CASSRRGGMVYEQYF. CDR3 coding DNA: TGTGCCAGCAGCCGACGAGGAGGGATGGTCTACGAGCAGTACTTC.

This clone was seen once. The CDR3, as DNA: TGTGCCAGCAGCCATATCCCGGACATTGGCTACACCTTC. Translating gives CASSHIPDIGYTF. The rearrangement links TRBV3-1 (or the pseudogene TRBV3-2) to TRBJ1-2, with a weak D call TRBD1 (5 bases). Germline CDR1 is LGHDT and CDR2 is YNNKEL (reference sequence). The CDR3 runs to 13 residues. V was pared by 3 bases and J by 7 bases, with 12 bases between.

V and J are TRBV5-6 and TRBJ2-5; 10 bases agree with TRBD2. The CDR3 runs to 15 residues. Germline CDR1 SGHDT, CDR2 YYEEEE. Trimming took 0 bases from V and 7 from J; bases not matched to a gene: 6. CDR3 in DNA: TGTGCCAGCAGCTTGGGTGCAGCGGGAGGGGGGACCCAGTACTTC. As protein: CASSLGAAGGGTQYF.

This clone was recorded once. The rearrangement joins TRBV28 to TRBJ2-7, with 7 bases matching TRBD2. The germline V gene encodes CDR1 MDHEN and CDR2 SYDVKM. Trimming cost V 3 bases and J 2 bases; bases outside gene matches: 10. CDR3 size: 16 residues. This CDR3 is CASSFPGSGTTYEQYF. The CDR3 nucleotides read TGTGCCAGCAGTTTCCCCGGGAGCGGGACGACCTACGAGCAGTACTTC.

The rearrangement links TRBV30 to TRBJ2-5; 9 bases are a match to TRBD1. The V gene's germline CDR1 is GTSNPN and CDR2 SVGIG (reference sequence). CDR3 length equals 12 residues. The J segment lost 4 bases and the V segment lost 3 bases, leaving 0 bases of the junction unmatched. CDR3 coding DNA: TGTGCCTGGAGGACAGGGGGAGAGACCCAGTACTTC. Its translation is CAWRTGGETQYF. Drawing the rest from reference TRBV30 and TRBJ2-5, the complete variable domain is SQTIHQWPATLVQPVGSPLSLECTVEGTSNPNLYWYRQAAGRGLQLLFYSVGIGQISSEVPQNLSASRPQDRQFILSSKKLLLSDSGFYLCAWRTGGETQYFGPGTRLLVL.

The J gene is TRBJ2-3, the V gene TRBV27; D is possibly TRBD1 (6 bases). The CDR3 consists of 15 residues. Germline-derived CDR1 and CDR2 are MNHEY and SMNVEV (reference sequence). Between the trimmed V and J ends, which lost 6 bases and 2 bases, there was a span of 15 bases. In DNA form, the CDR3 reads TGTGCCAGCAGCACGGAAGGGGGATACACAGATACGCAGTATTTT. Translated, it gives CASSTEGGYTDTQYF.

The chain has TRBV27 and TRBJ1-6; unclear D gene. This CDR3 has 13 residues. Trimming took off 2 bases at V and 8 bases at J, with 7 bases between the two ends. In germline, CDR1 is MNHEY, CDR2 SMNVEV (reference sequence). CDR3 protein: CASSLSRDSPLHF. CDR3 sequence (DNA): TGTGCCAGCAGTTTAAGTCGGGATTCACCCCTCCACTTT.

The chain recombines TRBV2 with TRBJ2-7; D possibly corresponds to TRBD2 (5 bases). Germline CDR1 and CDR2: SNHLY and FYNNEI. Trimming took off 6 bases at V and 0 bases at J, with 24 bases between the two ends. This CDR3 is 18 amino acids long. CDR3 loop: CASRRRPLGSRSSYEQYF. The CDR3 nucleotides read TGTGCCAGCAGAAGAAGGCCGCTGGGGAGCAGGAGCTCCTACGAGCAGTACTTC.

V and J are TRBV6-6 and TRBJ2-7; 7 nucleotides line up with TRBD1. Germline CDR1 MNHNY, CDR2 SVGAGI (reference sequence). The trim removed 6 bases at V and 0 bases at J, leaving 8 bases unmatched. There are 15 residues in the CDR3. CDR3 DNA sequence: TGTGCCAGCAGCTCCGGGACAGCCTTCTCCTACGAGCAGTACTTC. Residues: CASSSGTAFSYEQYF.

V and J are TRBV4-1 and TRBJ1-5; D is ambiguous. Trimming stripped 0 bases from V and 11 bases from J, with 14 bases between. The V gene's germline CDR1 is MGHRA and CDR2 YSYEKL. CDR3 length equals 14 residues. DNA for the CDR3: TGCGCCAGCAGCCAAGATCAGGTCCGCGGGGCCCAGCATTTT. It codes for CASSQDQVRGAQHF.

The genes are TRBV29-1 and TRBJ2-7; the match to TRBD1 covers 9 bases. Germline CDR1 SQVTM, CDR2 ANQGSEA. V shed 7 bases, J shed 2 bases, and the junction held 6 bases outside the gene matches. The CDR3 length is 13 residues. CDR3 loop: CSASRDRAYEQYF. The CDR3 coding sequence is TGCAGCGCCTCCCGGGACAGGGCCTACGAGCAGTACTTC.

The V gene is TRBV7-9, the J gene TRBJ2-2, with 11 bases fitting TRBD2. With 7 bases clipped from V and 5 bases from J, the junction kept 3 bases outside the gene matches. This CDR3 spans 14 amino acids. CDR1 SEHNR and CDR2 FQNEAQ come from the germline V gene (reference sequence). This CDR3 reads CASKIAGGTGELFF. CDR3 nucleotides: TGTGCCAGCAAAATAGCGGGAGGGACCGGGGAGCTGTTTTTT. Drawing the rest from reference TRBV7-9 and TRBJ2-2, the complete variable domain is DTGVSQNPRHKITKRGQNVTFRCDPISEHNRLYWYRQTLGQGPEFLTYFQNEAQLEKSRLLSDRFSAERPKGSFSTLEIQRTEQGDSAMYLCASKIAGGTGELFFGEGSRLTVL.

The V and J genes are TRBV19 and TRBJ2-5, with TRBD1 matching over 8 bases. J lost 4 bases, V lost 5 bases, and 12 bases had no gene match. This CDR3 comprises 16 residues. Germline CDR1 reads LNHDA; CDR2 reads SQIVND (reference sequence). In nucleotides, the CDR3 is TGTGCCAGTAGTCATCCACCGGACAGGGTGGGAGAGACCCAGTACTTC. Amino acid sequence: CASSHPPDRVGETQYF.

This clone was counted between two and nine times. CDR3 sequence: CASSFRGADGYTF. CDR3 in DNA: TGTGCCAGCAGCTTCCGGGGGGCAGATGGCTACACCTTC. V usage is TRBV7-9 and J usage is TRBJ1-2, with D possibly being TRBD1 (6 bases). The length of the CDR3 is 13 residues. V lost 3 bases and J 6 bases, leaving 11 bases between the germline ends. Per the germline V gene, CDR1 is SEHNR and CDR2 is FQNEAQ (reference sequence).

Comments on this clone: Other DNA sequences in this sample translate to the same CDR3. The genes are TRBV9 and TRBJ2-7; the D gene is possibly TRBD1 (6 bases). Trimming stripped 0 bases from V and 0 bases from J, with 7 bases between. CDR3 size: 14 residues. The germline CDR1 and CDR2 sequences are SGDLS and YYNGEE. CDR3 sequence (DNA): TGTGCCAGCAGCGTAGCAGGGGCCTCCTACGAGCAGTACTTC. Amino acid sequence: CASSVAGASYEQYF.

This clone was observed a single time. This chain connects TRBV11-1 to TRBJ1-6; possible D gene TRBD1, 5 bases. The germline V gene has CDR1 SGHAT and CDR2 FQDESV (reference sequence). The V gene lost 2 bases and the J gene lost 8 bases, with 7 bases spanning the gap. The CDR3 extends over 13 amino acids. CDR3 DNA sequence: TGTGCCAGCAGCTTATTAGGGGATTCACCCCTCCACTTT. Translated, it gives CASSLLGDSPLHF.

This chain connects TRBV28 to TRBJ1-1, with 12 bases fitting TRBD1. Germline V gene sequence: CDR1 MDHEN, CDR2 SYDVKM. The CDR3 spans 15 residues. Trimming removed 7 bases from V and 5 bases from J; junction bases left unmatched: 8. The CDR3 loop reads CASKPPGQGATEAFF. As DNA, the CDR3 is TGTGCCAGCAAACCACCGGGACAGGGGGCGACTGAAGCTTTCTTT.

This chain connects TRBV5-4 to TRBJ2-5; 7 bases are a match to TRBD1. The V and J ends lost 3 bases and 0 bases, in that order; junction bases with no gene match: 5. The CDR3 length is 15 residues. Germline CDR1 SGHNT, CDR2 YYREEE (reference sequence). CDR3 DNA sequence: TGTGCCAGCAGCTCGAAACAGGGGAACCAAGAGACCCAGTACTTC. Translation gives CASSSKQGNQETQYF.

This chain connects TRBV6-2 or TRBV6-3 to TRBJ1-1; 7 positions match TRBD1. The CDR3 sequence is 17 residues long. J was trimmed by 4 bases and V by 4 bases; bases with no gene match: 15. CDR1 is MNHEY and CDR2 is SVGEGT in the germline V gene. CDR3 sequence (DNA): TGTGCCAGCAGTTCCGTCGACAGGGTCGTCACGGGCACTGAAGCTTTCTTT. Protein product: CASSSVDRVVTGTEAFF.

The chain recombines TRBV28 with TRBJ2-1, with TRBD2 identical over 11 bases. Trimming at V came to 6 bases and at J to 5 bases, leaving 12 bases not matched to a gene. From germline, CDR1 is MDHEN and CDR2 SYDVKM. CDR3 length: 17 amino acids. The CDR3 region has the DNA TGTGCCAGCAGGACTAGCGGGACTAGCGTTTCAGACAATGAGCAGTTCTTC. Amino acid sequence: CASRTSGTSVSDNEQFF.

In its sample, this clone was seen many times. V is TRBV4-3 and J is TRBJ1-1; D remains ambiguous. V was clipped by 1 base and J by 5 bases, with 14 bases between them. This CDR3 comprises 15 residues. The germline V gene encodes CDR1 LGHNA and CDR2 YSLEER. The CDR3 DNA reads TGCGCCAGCAGCCAAGGGAGCGGGGTTTTTACTGAAGCTTTCTTT. Protein: CASSQGSGVFTEAFF.

This rearrangement joins TRBV10-3 to TRBJ1-2; D not resolved. Trimming took off 11 bases at V and 4 bases at J, with 11 bases between the two ends. The germline gives CDR1 ENHRY, CDR2 SYGVKD. CDR3 size: 11 residues. CDR3 nucleotides: TGTGCCGGTTCGAGCGGCTATGGCTACACCTTC. Translating it yields CAGSSGYGYTF.

The chain combines TRBV2 with TRBJ1-4; 10 positions match TRBD1. In germline, CDR1 is SNHLY, CDR2 FYNNEI. The CDR3 sequence is 14 residues long. V was pared by 5 bases and J by 8 bases, with 5 bases of the junction left unmatched. This CDR3 is CASSRDRGPEKLFF. CDR3 bases: TGTGCCAGCAGTCGTGACAGGGGGCCCGAAAAACTGTTTTTT.

The rearrangement links TRBV27 to TRBJ2-7, with 13 bases fitting TRBD2. There are 15 residues in the CDR3. V lost 7 bases, J lost 1 base, and 4 bases stayed unmatched. Germline CDR1 MNHEY, CDR2 SMNVEV (reference sequence). This CDR3 is CASNKGLAGSYEQYF. CDR3 sequence (DNA): TGTGCCAGCAACAAGGGACTAGCGGGGTCCTACGAGCAGTACTTC.

The chain links TRBV11-3 to TRBJ2-7; unclear D gene. The CDR3 has 13 residues. V was shortened by 5 bases and J by 5 bases, with 13 bases between the two germline ends. Germline lookup yields CDR1 SGHNT and CDR2 YENEEA. The CDR3 DNA reads TGTGCCAGCAGCCCGGCCAGAGGCAACGAGCAGTACTTC. It translates to CASSPARGNEQYF. Looking up the rest from reference TRBV11-3 and TRBJ2-7 gives the full variable domain: EAGVVQSPRYKIIEKKQPVAFWCNPISGHNTLYWYLQNLGQGPELLIRYENEEAVDDSQLPKDRFSAERLKGVDSTLKIQPAELGDSAVYLCASSPARGNEQYFGPGTRLTVT.